The next 27 T cell receptor beta chains were all read from a single sample in a study of stem cell transplantation in POMP-related autoinflammatory disease. TCRdb's copy holds only in-frame clones and misses some; the assay was immunoSEQ multiplex PCR. The table includes about 7,800 clones, approximately 88% detected once. This specimen was CD8+ T cells from PBMCs, taken after stem cell transplantation. The source is a human patient with POMP-related autoinflammation and immune dysregulation (PRAID). A share of the T cells may be of graft donor origin.

The CDR3 bases are TGCAGCGTTGGTTTACTAGAGGGCAATGAGCAGTTCTTC. Translation gives CSVGLLEGNEQFF. The chain couples TRBV29-1 to TRBJ2-1, with D possibly TRBD2 on 5 matching bases. The CDR3 length is 13 residues. The ends were cut back, 4 bases at V and 6 bases at J, with 13 bases in the middle. Germline V gene sequence: CDR1 SQVTM, CDR2 ANQGSEA.

The chain carries TRBV19 and TRBJ2-5; 10 nucleotides line up with TRBD2. CDR3 length equals 13 residues. J gave up 4 bases and V 9 bases, and 5 bases lay outside the gene matches. CDR1 is LNHDA, CDR2 SQIVND, per germline (reference sequence). CDR3 bases: TGTGCCAGCCGAGCGGGAGGGTTAGAGACCCAGTACTTC. It encodes CASRAGGLETQYF.

The chain recombines TRBV29-1 with TRBJ2-3; 13 bases agree with TRBD2. Germline V lookup: CDR1 SQVTM, CDR2 ANQGSEA. The trim removed 3 bases at V and 3 bases at J, leaving 3 bases unmatched. This CDR3 contains 15 residues. CDR3 amino acids: CSVDGTSGKTDTQYF. The CDR3 DNA follows: TGCAGCGTTGATGGGACTAGCGGGAAGACAGATACGCAGTATTTT.

V and J are TRBV6-5 and TRBJ2-5, with 9 positions matching TRBD1. This CDR3 contains 15 residues. The germline V gene has CDR1 MNHEY and CDR2 SVGAGI. Trimming cost V 2 bases and J 4 bases; bases outside gene matches: 5. CDR3 nucleotide sequence: TGTGCCAGCAGTTACGGCCGGACAGGGGTAGAGACCCAGTACTTC. Amino acids: CASSYGRTGVETQYF.

The V gene is TRBV9, the J gene TRBJ2-1; D is ambiguous. V lost 2 bases and J 3 bases, leaving 15 bases between the germline ends. CDR3 length: 16 residues. The germline CDR1 and CDR2 sequences are SGDLS and YYNGEE. The DNA of the CDR3 is TGTGCCAGCAGCGTCAGAGCGTCGTTTGACTACAATGAGCAGTTCTTC. Translated: CASSVRASFDYNEQFF.

The gene calls are TRBV5-1 and TRBJ2-5; 8 nucleotides match TRBD1. The V gene's germline CDR1 is SGHRS and CDR2 YFSETQ. The CDR3 is made up of 14 amino acids. The junction had 5 bases not matched to a gene; V was cut back by 2 bases and J by 5 bases. CDR3 in DNA: TGCGCCAGCAGCTTTTCAGGGGGCCGGGAGACCCAGTACTTC. As protein: CASSFSGGRETQYF.

V and J are TRBV6-1 and TRBJ2-7, with 7 bases matching TRBD1. This CDR3 comprises 13 residues. Unmatched junction bases numbered 2, after V lost 1 base and J lost 5 bases. Germline V gives CDR1 MNHNS, CDR2 SASEGT. CDR3: CASSEEQGDEQYV. CDR3 bases: TGTGCCAGCAGTGAAGAGCAGGGGGACGAGCAGTACGTC.

The rearrangement links TRBV7-9 to TRBJ2-7; the match to TRBD2 covers 12 bases. J was trimmed by 6 bases and V by 0 bases; bases with no gene match: 6. The germline V gene encodes CDR1 SEHNR and CDR2 FQNEAQ (reference sequence). The CDR3 is 16 residues long. This chain's CDR3 is CASSLASLAGGSEQYF. The CDR3 DNA follows: TGTGCCAGCAGCTTAGCGTCCCTAGCGGGAGGGAGCGAGCAGTACTTC.

This rearrangement joins TRBV6-5 to TRBJ2-7; TRBD1 aligns across 9 bases. The trim removed 5 bases at V and 6 bases at J, leaving 5 bases unmatched. There are 13 residues in the CDR3. CDR1 is MNHEY, CDR2 SVGAGI, per germline. Here the CDR3 reads CASSPTTGGEQYV. CDR3 bases: TGTGCCAGCAGTCCCACGACAGGGGGCGAGCAGTACGTC.

The chain employs TRBV6-4 and TRBJ2-1; D is uncertain. This CDR3 is 12 amino acids long. V was shortened by 3 bases and J by 8 bases, with 8 bases between the two germline ends. Germline-derived CDR1 and CDR2 are MRHNA and SNTAGT. For the CDR3, the DNA is TGTGCCAGCAGTGATGTGGGCGATGAGCAGTTCTTC. Its protein is CASSDVGDEQFF.

CDR3 in DNA: TGTGCCAGCAGTTACCACACCGGGACTCAAGAGACCCAGTACTTC. This gives the protein CASSYHTGTQETQYF. The rearrangement joins TRBV6-5 to TRBJ2-5; perhaps TRBD2 as D (6 bases). CDR1 is MNHEY, CDR2 SVGAGI, per germline. This CDR3 has 15 amino acids. V lost 2 bases and J 2 bases, leaving 12 bases between the germline ends.

The genes are TRBV4-2 and TRBJ2-1; weak D call: TRBD2 (6 bases). CDR1 and CDR2 from the germline V gene are LGHNA and YNFKEQ. The CDR3 consists of 16 residues. Trimming stripped 3 bases from V and 0 bases from J, with 12 bases between. The CDR3: CASSQVIGSSYNEQFF. CDR3 in DNA: TGTGCCAGCAGCCAGGTAATCGGGAGCTCCTACAATGAGCAGTTCTTC.

This clone was counted between two and nine times. The rearrangement links TRBV6-4 to TRBJ1-5; 8 bases fit TRBD1. The CDR3 contains 14 residues. CDR1 is MRHNA and CDR2 is SNTAGT in the germline V gene. J was trimmed by 3 bases and V by 6 bases; bases with no gene match: 4. CDR3 residues: CASRGTGANQPQHF. As DNA, the CDR3 is TGTGCCAGCAGAGGGACAGGAGCCAATCAGCCCCAGCATTTT.

This chain connects TRBV27 to TRBJ1-6; unclear D gene. Trimming removed 5 bases from V and 7 bases from J, with 12 bases in between. CDR1 MNHEY and CDR2 SMNVEV come from the germline V gene (reference sequence). There are 14 residues in the CDR3. This CDR3 reads CASSTWTGNSPLHF. The CDR3 coding sequence is TGTGCCAGCAGTACTTGGACGGGAAATTCACCCCTCCACTTT.

The CDR3 bases are TGTGCCAGCTCCCTGACGCGGGGGCACGAGCAGTACGTC. The encoded protein is CASSLTRGHEQYV. V and J are TRBV18 and TRBJ2-7; D might be TRBD2 (7 bases). The CDR3 runs 13 residues. Germline values: CDR1 KGHSH, CDR2 LQKENI. Deletions cut 6 bases from V and 5 bases from J, with 14 bases between.

The chain joins TRBV11-2 to TRBJ2-7; 9 positions match TRBD1. Trimming removed 1 base from V and 1 base from J; junction bases left unmatched: 11. Germline CDR1 is SGHAT and CDR2 is FQNNGV. The CDR3 length is 18 residues. CDR3 sequence reads: CASSLVQGAIVESYEQYF. CDR3 nucleotide sequence: TGTGCCAGCAGCTTAGTACAGGGGGCTATAGTAGAGTCCTACGAGCAGTACTTC. Full variable domain (remainder filled in from reference TRBV11-2 and TRBJ2-7): EAGVAQSPRYKIIEKRQSVAFWCNPISGHATLYWYQQILGQGPKLLIQFQNNGVVDDSQLPKDRFSAERLKGVDSTLKIQPAKLEDSAVYLCASSLVQGAIVESYEQYFGPGTRLTVT.

The rearrangement joins TRBV3-1 (or the pseudogene TRBV3-2) to TRBJ2-5, with D possibly matching TRBD1 (6 bases). Per germline, CDR1 LGHDT and CDR2 YNNKEL (reference sequence). Trimming took 4 bases from V and 4 from J, leaving 13 bases between them. There are 14 residues in the CDR3. This CDR3 is CASSPRGRGETQYF. Here the CDR3 DNA reads TGTGCCAGCAGCCCCAGGGGCCGAGGAGAGACCCAGTACTTC.

J is TRBJ1-1 and V is TRBV4-2, with 8 bases matching TRBD1. After removal of 0 bases from V and 5 bases from J, the junction contained 8 bases not matched to a gene. There are 16 residues in the CDR3. The germline gives CDR1 LGHNA, CDR2 YNFKEQ. CDR3 protein: CASSQEVWTGRTEAFF. Written as DNA, the CDR3 is TGTGCCAGCAGCCAAGAAGTATGGACAGGGAGGACTGAAGCTTTCTTT.

The chain employs TRBV29-1 and TRBJ2-7; 8 bases agree with TRBD1. This CDR3 comprises 13 residues. J lost 3 bases, V lost 6 bases, and 7 bases had no gene match. The V gene's germline CDR1 is SQVTM and CDR2 ANQGSEA. CDR3 residues: CSVPRGRDYEQYF. In DNA, the CDR3 is TGCAGCGTCCCCAGGGGGCGCGACTACGAGCAGTACTTC.

V is TRBV14 and J is TRBJ2-2, with D perhaps assigned TRBD1 or TRBD2 (6 bases each). The length of the CDR3 is 16 residues. V shed 4 bases and J shed 7 bases, with 19 bases lying between them. Germline CDR1 reads SGHDN; CDR2 reads FVKESK. The CDR3 region is CASSLWGLASDGELFF. Here the CDR3 DNA reads TGTGCCAGCAGCCTGTGGGGGCTAGCGTCGGACGGGGAGCTGTTTTTT.

The genes are TRBV13 and TRBJ1-1; D call uncertain. V dropped 5 bases and J dropped 1 base, with 11 bases sitting between them. The CDR3 is 14 residues long. Per the germline V gene, CDR1 is PRHDT and CDR2 is FYEKMQ (reference sequence). This chain's CDR3 is CASSPEEGNTEAFF. DNA for the CDR3: TGTGCCAGCAGCCCAGAGGAAGGGAACACTGAAGCTTTCTTT. The variable domain in full, completed from reference TRBV13 and TRBJ1-1, reads AAGVIQSPRHLIKEKRETATLKCYPIPRHDTVYWYQQGPGQDPQFLISFYEKMQSDKGSIPDRFSAQQFSDYHSELNMSSLELGDSALYFCASSPEEGNTEAFFGQGTRLTVV.

This chain joins TRBV11-2 and TRBJ2-2, with D possibly being TRBD1 (6 bases). V was cut by 2 bases and J by 6 bases, with 19 bases left in between. The CDR3 runs 17 residues. The V gene's germline CDR1 is SGHAT and CDR2 FQNNGV. CDR3 sequence: CASSLTGTRVPAGELFF. CDR3 in DNA: TGTGCCAGCAGCTTAACCGGGACAAGAGTACCCGCCGGGGAGCTGTTTTTT.

This clone appeared a single time. The V gene is TRBV7-3, the J gene TRBJ2-5; D remains unclear. Germline V gene data show CDR1 as SGHTA and CDR2 as FQGTGA. This CDR3 spans 15 amino acids. V lost 0 bases and J lost 0, with 8 bases in between. Written as DNA, the CDR3 is TGTGCCAGCAGCTTAACGCCAGGACACCAAGAGACCCAGTACTTC. Its translation is CASSLTPGHQETQYF.

The chain has TRBV28 and TRBJ1-2, with 8 bases lining up with TRBD1. The CDR3 extends over 15 amino acids. J gave up 0 bases and V 6 bases, and 6 bases lay outside the gene matches. CDR1 and CDR2 from the germline V gene are MDHEN and SYDVKM. The chain's CDR3 is CASSRGTGTNYGYTF. CDR3 DNA: TGTGCCAGCAGCCGAGGGACAGGCACTAACTATGGCTACACCTTC.

The rearrangement uses TRBV14 and TRBJ1-6, with no clear D. The CDR3 runs 13 residues. Per germline, CDR1 SGHDN and CDR2 FVKESK. Deletions cut 5 bases from V and 14 bases from J, with 16 bases between. CDR3 protein: CASSLRPGMSLHF. In DNA, the CDR3 is TGTGCCAGCAGCTTACGACCCGGGATGTCCCTCCACTTT.

This chain connects TRBV2 to TRBJ2-1, with D possibly TRBD2 on 7 matching bases. V shed 5 bases and J shed 4 bases, with 21 bases lying between them. The CDR3 loop spans 17 amino acids. From germline, CDR1 is SNHLY and CDR2 FYNNEI. The CDR3, as DNA: TGTGCCAGCAGTCCAAGGATGGGGGGGCCATCTTACAATGAGCAGTTCTTC. Translation gives CASSPRMGGPSYNEQFF.

V is TRBV3-1 (or the pseudogene TRBV3-2) and J is TRBJ2-1; perhaps D is TRBD1 or TRBD2 (5 bases each). The CDR3 contains 19 residues. Trimming took off 3 bases at V and 0 bases at J, with 21 bases between the two ends. The germline CDR1 and CDR2 sequences are LGHDT and YNNKEL (reference sequence). As DNA, the CDR3 is TGTGCCAGCAGCCATAAGATGGGAACCGGGGCTACCTCCTACAATGAGCAGTTCTTC. Amino acid sequence: CASSHKMGTGATSYNEQFF.